This T cell receptor beta chain stems from a study of cytomegalovirus exposure and HLA in healthy donors. On the study more broadly: Early released data had 80 million or so unique TCRs, all coming from HLA-typed donors.

Overall study results and limits: The authors later linked a missense DCLRE1C variant to TCR beta V- and J-gene trimming.

Researchers ran the PCR with 60 Vbeta and 13 Jbeta primers. TCRdb's table, derived via immunoSEQ multiplex PCR, lists solely in-frame clones and lacks some. The profile shows under 200,000 clones, over 65% of them singletons. This clone was seen more than once but under ten times. What it binds is unknown. Germline-derived CDR1 and CDR2 are SGHTA and FQGNSA. The CDR3 sequence is 15 residues long. Germline trimming cut 5 bases from V and 1 base from J; bases unmatched to any gene: 7. The sequenced sample was PBMCs. The receptor was isolated from a woman aged 35 to 49 in good health and CMV-seropositive. V and J are TRBV7-2 and TRBJ1-1, with TRBD1 matching 7 bases. The CDR3 bases are TGTGCCAGCAGCCCTACGGGGGACAGGAACACTGAAGCTTTCTTT. Protein sequence: CASSPTGDRNTEAFF.